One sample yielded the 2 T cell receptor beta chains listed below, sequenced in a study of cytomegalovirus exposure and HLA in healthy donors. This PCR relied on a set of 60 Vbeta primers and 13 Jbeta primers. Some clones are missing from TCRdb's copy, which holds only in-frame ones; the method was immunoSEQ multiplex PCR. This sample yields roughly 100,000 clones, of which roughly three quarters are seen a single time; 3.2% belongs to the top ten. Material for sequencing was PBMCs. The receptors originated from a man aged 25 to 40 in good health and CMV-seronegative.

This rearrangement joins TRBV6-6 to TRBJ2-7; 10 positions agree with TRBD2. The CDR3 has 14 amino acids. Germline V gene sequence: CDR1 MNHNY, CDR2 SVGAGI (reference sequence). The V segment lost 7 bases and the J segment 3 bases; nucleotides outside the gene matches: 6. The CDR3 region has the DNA TGTGCCAGCACTGCCGGGACTAGCGACTACGAGCAGTACTTC. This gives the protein CASTAGTSDYEQYF.

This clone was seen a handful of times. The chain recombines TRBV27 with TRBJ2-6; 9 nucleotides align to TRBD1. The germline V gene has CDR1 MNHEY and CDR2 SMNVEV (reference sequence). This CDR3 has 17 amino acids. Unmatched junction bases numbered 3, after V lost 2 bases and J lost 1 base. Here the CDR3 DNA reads TGTGCCAGCAGTTTAACCGGGACAGGGTCTGGGGCCAACGTCCTGACTTTC. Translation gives CASSLTGTGSGANVLTF.